These 31 T cell receptor beta chains came from one sample sequenced in a study of CXCR3-negative and CXCR3-positive naive CD8 T cells. The study made its TRB cDNA libraries by 5' RACE, adding UMI labels. TCRdb reanalyzed the 5' RACE reads and collapses them to one entry per CDR3 protein, without DNA. The sample has tens of thousands of distinct CDR3 sequences. The sample comprised memory CD8+ T cells from blood. These receptors all stem from a human donor in good health. Some clones in this sample may be carry-over from other donors' samples.

The chain employs TRBV20-1 and TRBJ2-1; absent DNA, TCRdb's TRBD2 call cannot be checked. Germline values: CDR1 DFQATT, CDR2 SNEGSKA (reference sequence). The CDR3 is 13 amino acids. This chain's CDR3 is CSARTRQYNEQFF.

V and J are TRBV20-1 and TRBJ2-1; the D call from TCRdb, TRBD1, cannot be confirmed without DNA. The CDR3 has 16 amino acids. Germline CDR1 is DFQATT and CDR2 is SNEGSKA (reference sequence). The CDR3 spells CSARILQGPDYNEQFF.

The chain joins TRBV28 to TRBJ2-2; TCRdb's assignment of TRBD2 cannot be checked, as there is no DNA. Germline CDR1 is MDHEN and CDR2 is SYDVKM. The CDR3 consists of 19 residues. This chain's CDR3 is CASSHLGLSSGGHTGELFF.

J is TRBJ2-7 and V is TRBV6-2 or TRBV6-3; TCRdb's D call, TRBD1, is unchecked because there is no DNA. Germline values: CDR1 MNHEY, CDR2 SVGEGT. This CDR3 is 14 amino acids long. The CDR3 is CASSYYGQGDEQYF.

This sequence joins TRBV10-3 and TRBJ2-1; the TCRdb call, TRBD1, lacks DNA for checking. CDR3 length: 16 residues. CDR1 and CDR2 (germline): ENHRY, SYGVKD. This chain's CDR3 is CAISEVMGQGPGEQFF.

This chain joins TRBV6-2 or TRBV6-3 and TRBJ2-5; TCRdb's D gene call, TRBD1, goes unchecked for lack of DNA. The CDR3 contains 13 residues. Germline loops: CDR1 MNHEY, CDR2 SVGEGT. The CDR3 is CASRDRGQETQYF.

The rearrangement links TRBV9 to TRBJ2-7; TCRdb picks TRBD1, but there is no DNA to check that call. Germline CDR1 and CDR2: SGDLS and YYNGEE. The CDR3 runs 16 residues. CDR3 protein: CASSPTSGTGGFEQYF.

The chain's CDR3 is CASSLGGGNEQFF. The chain uses TRBV7-7 and TRBJ2-1; TCRdb lists TRBD2, though no DNA is available to test this call. The CDR3 runs to 13 residues. Per the germline V gene, CDR1 is SSHAT and CDR2 is FNYEAQ (reference sequence).

V is TRBV4-2 and J is TRBJ2-1. Per the germline V gene, CDR1 is LGHNA and CDR2 is YNFKEQ. This CDR3 is 15 amino acids long. The CDR3 sequence: CASSQDADFDRMEFF.

The V gene is TRBV6-5, the J gene TRBJ1-4; TCRdb's D call of TRBD1 is untestable without DNA. Looked up from germline, CDR1 is MNHEY and CDR2 is SVGAGI. This CDR3 spans 18 amino acids. CDR3 in amino acids: CASRTGRGQGLTNEKLFF.

The V and J genes are TRBV7-9 and TRBJ2-7. This CDR3 contains 13 residues. Looked up from germline, CDR1 is SEHNR and CDR2 is FQNEAQ (reference sequence). The CDR3 sequence is CASSPSWSYEQYF.

V is TRBV2 and J is TRBJ1-5. Germline CDR1 and CDR2: SNHLY and FYNNEI. This CDR3 has 13 amino acids. The CDR3 region is CASRGGAGQPQHF.

This rearrangement joins TRBV2 to TRBJ1-2. This CDR3 is 13 amino acids long. Germline V lookup: CDR1 SNHLY, CDR2 FYNNEI. The CDR3 loop reads CASSDSLFYGYTF. The full variable domain, in which reference TRBV2 and TRBJ1-2 provide the parts outside the CDR3, is EPEVTQTPSHQVTQMGQEVILRCVPISNHLYFYWYRQILGQKVEFLVSFYNNEISEKSEIFDDQFSVERPDGSNFTLKIRSTKLEDSAMYFCASSDSLFYGYTFGSGTRLTVV.

This chain joins TRBV5-1 and TRBJ2-1; the TRBD1 assignment by TCRdb is unverifiable without DNA. Germline CDR1 and CDR2: SGHRS and YFSETQ. The CDR3 is 17 residues long. CDR3 sequence: CASSLYFSGQGANEQFF. The variable domain in full, with the rest retrieved from reference TRBV5-1 and TRBJ2-1, is KAGVTQTPRYLIKTRGQQVTLSCSPISGHRSVSWYQQTPGQGLQFLFEYFSETQRNKGNFPGRFSGRQFSNSRSEMNVSTLELGDSALYLCASSLYFSGQGANEQFFGPGTRLTVL.

V gene TRBV19 combines with J gene TRBJ2-3; TCRdb lists TRBD1, though no DNA is available to test this call. CDR3 length: 17 amino acids. CDR1 is LNHDA, CDR2 SQIVND, per germline (reference sequence). The CDR3 sequence is CASALPTVAGSTDTQYF. Using reference TRBV19 and TRBJ2-3 for the parts outside the CDR3, the full variable domain is DGGITQSPKYLFRKEGQNVTLSCEQNLNHDAMYWYRQDPGQGLRLIYYSQIVNDFQKGDIAEGYSVSREKKESFPLTVTSAQKNPTAFYLCASALPTVAGSTDTQYFGPGTRLTVL.

The chain's CDR3 is CASSFTSDEQYF. The J gene is TRBJ2-7, the V gene TRBV7-9. Germline CDR1 is SEHNR and CDR2 is FQNEAQ (reference sequence). The CDR3 spans 12 residues.

CDR3 sequence: CASSLAPALNTGELFF. This sequence joins TRBV7-6 and TRBJ2-2; the TRBD1 assignment by TCRdb is unverifiable without DNA. Germline CDR1 is SGHVS and CDR2 is FNYEAQ. The CDR3 covers 16 residues. Filled out from reference TRBV7-6 and TRBJ2-2, the complete variable domain reads GAGVSQSPRYKVTKRGQDVALRCDPISGHVSLYWYRQALGQGPEFLTYFNYEAQQDKSGLPNDRFSAERPEGSISTLTIQRTEQRDSAMYRCASSLAPALNTGELFFGEGSRLTVL.

V usage is TRBV4-1 and J usage is TRBJ2-1; the TRBD2 assignment by TCRdb is unverifiable without DNA. Germline V gene sequence: CDR1 MGHRA, CDR2 YSYEKL. The CDR3 sequence is 15 residues long. The CDR3 sequence is CASSPGLAEYNEQFF.

CDR3 sequence reads: CASSSLGLAGGTDTQYF. The rearrangement links TRBV27 to TRBJ2-3; lacking DNA, the TRBD2 call made by TCRdb goes unchecked. This CDR3 comprises 17 residues. The germline V gene encodes CDR1 MNHEY and CDR2 SMNVEV (reference sequence).

The chain couples TRBV23-1 to TRBJ2-7; TCRdb's D gene call, TRBD1, goes unchecked for lack of DNA. TRBV23-1 is recorded as an ORF, its role being uncertain. This CDR3 region has 13 residues. CDR3 in amino acids: CAREKAGSYEQYF.

The rearrangement joins TRBV9 to TRBJ2-2. There are 13 residues in the CDR3. CDR1 is SGDLS, CDR2 YYNGEE, per germline. CDR3 sequence: CASSGPNTGELFF.

Frequency places this clonotype as medium-sized. This sequence joins TRBV7-6 and TRBJ2-1; TCRdb proposes TRBD1, but this gene call is untestable without DNA. This CDR3 region has 18 residues. CDR1 is SGHVS, CDR2 FNYEAQ, per germline. The chain's CDR3 is CASSLDFGGLGSYNEQFF.

The chain recombines TRBV12-3 or TRBV12-4 with TRBJ2-1; without DNA, the TCRdb call of TRBD2 cannot be checked. CDR3 size: 16 residues. CDR3: CASRPLAGGNYNEQFF.

The chain couples TRBV29-1 to TRBJ2-5; TCRdb lists TRBD1, though no DNA is available to test this call. Germline CDR1 is SQVTM and CDR2 is ANQGSEA. The CDR3 contains 14 residues. The CDR3 sequence is CSVEGGKYQETQYF.

This chain joins TRBV28 and TRBJ2-7. The CDR3 runs to 13 residues. CDR1 MDHEN and CDR2 SYDVKM come from the germline V gene. The CDR3 protein is CASSFRMRYEQYF.

V is TRBV29-1 and J is TRBJ1-2; no DNA is available, so the TRBD1 call from TCRdb remains unchecked. There are 13 residues in the CDR3. In germline, CDR1 is SQVTM, CDR2 ANQGSEA. CDR3 in amino acids: CSVVDGGAYGYTF.

The V gene is TRBV3-1, the J gene TRBJ2-6; no DNA is available, so the TRBD1 call from TCRdb remains unchecked. The CDR3 consists of 16 residues. The germline V gene has CDR1 LGHDT and CDR2 YNNKEL (reference sequence). The CDR3: CASSVTGSTGANVLTF. Full variable domain (outside the CDR3, taken from reference TRBV3-1 and TRBJ2-6): DTAVSQTPKYLVTQMGNDKSIKCEQNLGHDTMYWYKQDSKKFLKIMFSYNNKELIINETVPNRFSPKSPDKAHLNLHINSLELGDSAVYFCASSVTGSTGANVLTFGAGSRLTVL.

The chain is built from TRBV2 and TRBJ2-7; absent DNA, TCRdb's TRBD1 call cannot be checked. Germline V gene data show CDR1 as SNHLY and CDR2 as FYNNEI. The CDR3 contains 13 residues. This CDR3 is CASSTAGGYEQYF.

The gene calls are TRBV7-8 and TRBJ1-1; TCRdb lists TRBD1, though no DNA is available to test this call. The CDR3 is made up of 15 amino acids. Germline loops: CDR1 SGHVS, CDR2 FQNEAQ. Here the CDR3 reads CASSFRRQLNTEAFF. The entire variable domain, with the rest obtained from reference TRBV7-8 and TRBJ1-1, is as follows: GAGVSQSPRYKVAKRGQDVALRCDPISGHVSLFWYQQALGQGPEFLTYFQNEAQLDKSGLPSDRFFAERPEGSVSTLKIQRTQQEDSAVYLCASSFRRQLNTEAFFGQGTRLTVV.

The chain has TRBV12-3 or TRBV12-4 and TRBJ2-3; as DNA is missing, the TRBD1 call by TCRdb cannot be tested. The CDR3 is 15 amino acids. CDR3 in amino acids: CASSPPGTGADTQYF.

V is TRBV28 and J is TRBJ2-5; with no DNA, the TCRdb D assignment of TRBD2 cannot be verified. Germline assignment: CDR1 MDHEN and CDR2 SYDVKM. CDR3 length: 15 residues. The CDR3 reads CASSKDSPFGETQYF.